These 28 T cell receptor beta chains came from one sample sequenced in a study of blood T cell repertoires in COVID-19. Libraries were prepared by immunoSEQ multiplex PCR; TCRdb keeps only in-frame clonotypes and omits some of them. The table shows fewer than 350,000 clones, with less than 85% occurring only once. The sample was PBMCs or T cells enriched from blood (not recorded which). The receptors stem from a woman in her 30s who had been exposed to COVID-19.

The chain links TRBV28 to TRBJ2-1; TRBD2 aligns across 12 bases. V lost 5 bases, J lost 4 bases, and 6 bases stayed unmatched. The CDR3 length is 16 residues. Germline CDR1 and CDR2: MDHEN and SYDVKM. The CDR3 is CASSPPSGREYNEQFF. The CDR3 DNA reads TGTGCCAGCAGTCCTCCTAGCGGGAGGGAATACAATGAGCAGTTCTTC.

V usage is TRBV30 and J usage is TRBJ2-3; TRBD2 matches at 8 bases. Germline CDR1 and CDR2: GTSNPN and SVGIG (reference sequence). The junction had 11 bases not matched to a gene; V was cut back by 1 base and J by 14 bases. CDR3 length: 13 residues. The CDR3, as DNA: TGTGCCTGGAGTGGCGTGCGTCTAGCGGGCGGGTATTTT. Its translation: CAWSGVRLAGGYF.

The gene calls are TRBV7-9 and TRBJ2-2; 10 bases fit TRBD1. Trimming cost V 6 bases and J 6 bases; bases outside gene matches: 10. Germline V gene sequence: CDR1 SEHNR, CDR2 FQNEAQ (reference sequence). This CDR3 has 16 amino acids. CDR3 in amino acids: CASSDPGTGVSGELFF. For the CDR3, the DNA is TGTGCCAGCAGTGACCCCGGGACAGGGGTCTCCGGGGAGCTGTTTTTT.

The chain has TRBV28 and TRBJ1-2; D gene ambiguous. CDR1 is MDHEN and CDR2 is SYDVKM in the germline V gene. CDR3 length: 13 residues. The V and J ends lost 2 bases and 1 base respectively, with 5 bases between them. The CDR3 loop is CASSLDINYGYTF. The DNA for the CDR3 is TGTGCCAGCAGTTTAGACATTAACTATGGCTACACCTTC.

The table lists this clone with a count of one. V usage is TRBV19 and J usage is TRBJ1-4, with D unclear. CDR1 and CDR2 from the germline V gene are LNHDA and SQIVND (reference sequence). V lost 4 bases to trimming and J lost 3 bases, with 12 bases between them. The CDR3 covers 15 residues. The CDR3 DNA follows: TGTGCCAGTAGTAAAACGGGAACCTCTAATGAAAAACTGTTTTTT. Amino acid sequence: CASSKTGTSNEKLFF.

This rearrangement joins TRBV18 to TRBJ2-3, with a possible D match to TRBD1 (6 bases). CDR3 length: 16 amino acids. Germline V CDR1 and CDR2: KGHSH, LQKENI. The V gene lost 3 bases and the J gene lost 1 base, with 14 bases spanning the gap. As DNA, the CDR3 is TGTGCCAGCTCACCTCCAAGAGGGGGTCGCACAGATACGCAGTATTTT. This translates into CASSPPRGGRTDTQYF.

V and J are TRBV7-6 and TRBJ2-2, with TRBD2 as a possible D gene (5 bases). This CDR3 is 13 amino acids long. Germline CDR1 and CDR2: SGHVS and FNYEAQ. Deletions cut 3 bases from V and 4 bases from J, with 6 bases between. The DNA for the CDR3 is TGTGCCAGCAGCTTCCGGGGCACCGGGGAGCTGTTTTTT. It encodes CASSFRGTGELFF.

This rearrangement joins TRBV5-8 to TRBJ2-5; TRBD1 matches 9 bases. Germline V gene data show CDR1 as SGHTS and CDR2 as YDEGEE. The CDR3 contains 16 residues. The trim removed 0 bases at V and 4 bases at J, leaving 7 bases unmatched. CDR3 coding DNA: TGTGCCAGCAGCTTGGACAGGGGGCGAGTAGGAGAGACCCAGTACTTC. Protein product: CASSLDRGRVGETQYF.

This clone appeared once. The CDR3 DNA reads as TGTGCCAGTAGTATTATAGGCGGAAATCAGCCCCAGCATTTT. It encodes CASSIIGGNQPQHF. The rearrangement links TRBV19 to TRBJ1-5; D remains ambiguous. Trimming took 3 bases from V and 4 from J, leaving 10 bases between them. Per the germline V gene, CDR1 is LNHDA and CDR2 is SQIVND (reference sequence). This CDR3 has 14 residues.

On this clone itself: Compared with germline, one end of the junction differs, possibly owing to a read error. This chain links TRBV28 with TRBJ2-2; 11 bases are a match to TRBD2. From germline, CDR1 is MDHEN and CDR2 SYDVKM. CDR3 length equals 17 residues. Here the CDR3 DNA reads TGTGCCAGTATTGACTCGGGACTAGCGGACCGCATCGGGAAGCTGTTTTTT. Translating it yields CASIDSGLADRIGKLFF.

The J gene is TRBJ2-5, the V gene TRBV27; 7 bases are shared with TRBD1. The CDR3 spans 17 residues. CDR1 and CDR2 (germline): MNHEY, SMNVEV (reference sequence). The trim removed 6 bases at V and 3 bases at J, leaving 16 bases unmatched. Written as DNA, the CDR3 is TGTGCCAGCAGCCTCTATGGGACAGAACCCTCGGAAGAGACCCAGTACTTC. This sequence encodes CASSLYGTEPSEETQYF.

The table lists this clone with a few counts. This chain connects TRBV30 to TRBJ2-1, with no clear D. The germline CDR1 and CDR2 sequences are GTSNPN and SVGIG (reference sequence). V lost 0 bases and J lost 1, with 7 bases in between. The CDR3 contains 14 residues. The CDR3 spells CAWSVPLSYNEQFF. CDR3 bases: TGTGCCTGGAGTGTACCGCTATCCTACAATGAGCAGTTCTTC.

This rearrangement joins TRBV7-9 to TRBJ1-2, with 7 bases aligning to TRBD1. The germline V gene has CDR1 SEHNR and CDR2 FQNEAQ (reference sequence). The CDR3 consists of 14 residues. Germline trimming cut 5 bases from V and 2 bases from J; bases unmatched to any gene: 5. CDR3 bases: TGTGCCAGCAGCCATGAGACAGGGAACTATGGCTACACCTTC. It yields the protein CASSHETGNYGYTF.

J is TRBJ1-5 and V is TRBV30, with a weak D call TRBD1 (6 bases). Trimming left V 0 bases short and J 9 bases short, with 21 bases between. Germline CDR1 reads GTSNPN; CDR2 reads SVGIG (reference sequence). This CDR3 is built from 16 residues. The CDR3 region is CAWSVRTGQGRRPQHF. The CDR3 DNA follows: TGTGCCTGGAGTGTAAGGACCGGTCAGGGGAGAAGGCCCCAGCATTTT.

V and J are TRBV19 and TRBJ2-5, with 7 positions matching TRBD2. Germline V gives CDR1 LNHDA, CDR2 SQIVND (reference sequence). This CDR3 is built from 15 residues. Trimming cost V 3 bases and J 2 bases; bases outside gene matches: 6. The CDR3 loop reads CASSMVLADQETQYF. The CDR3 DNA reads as TGTGCCAGTAGTATGGTCCTAGCGGATCAAGAGACCCAGTACTTC.

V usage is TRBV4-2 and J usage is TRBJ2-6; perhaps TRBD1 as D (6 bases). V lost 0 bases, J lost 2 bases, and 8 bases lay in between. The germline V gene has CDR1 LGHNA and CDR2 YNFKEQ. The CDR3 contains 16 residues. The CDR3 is CASSQDKGAGANVLTF. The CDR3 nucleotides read TGTGCCAGCAGCCAAGATAAGGGGGCTGGGGCCAACGTCCTGACTTTC.

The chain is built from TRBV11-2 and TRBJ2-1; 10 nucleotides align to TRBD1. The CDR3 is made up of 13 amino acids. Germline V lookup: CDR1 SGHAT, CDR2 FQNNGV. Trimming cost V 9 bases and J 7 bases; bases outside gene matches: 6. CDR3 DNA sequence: TGTGCCAGTGGGGGGACAGGGGTGAATGAGCAGTTCTTC. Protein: CASGGTGVNEQFF.

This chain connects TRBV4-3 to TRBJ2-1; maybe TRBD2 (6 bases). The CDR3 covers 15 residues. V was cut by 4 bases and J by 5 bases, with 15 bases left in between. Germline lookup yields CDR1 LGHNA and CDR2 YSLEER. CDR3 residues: CASSLSGPTDNEQFF. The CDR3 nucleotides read TGCGCCAGCAGCCTCAGCGGGCCCACTGACAATGAGCAGTTCTTC.

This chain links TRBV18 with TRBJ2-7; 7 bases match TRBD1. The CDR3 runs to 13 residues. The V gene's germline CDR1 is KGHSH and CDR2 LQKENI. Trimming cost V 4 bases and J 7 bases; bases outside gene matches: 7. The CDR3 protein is CASSQDRVQEQYF. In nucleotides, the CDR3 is TGTGCCAGCTCACAAGACAGGGTCCAAGAGCAGTACTTC.

The CDR3 nucleotides read TGTGCCAGCAGCGCCGGGACTAGTGGAAACTACGAGCAGTACTTC. It translates to CASSAGTSGNYEQYF. V is TRBV5-5 and J is TRBJ2-7; 8 bases fit TRBD2. Per the germline V gene, CDR1 is SGHKS and CDR2 is YYEKEE (reference sequence). The junction had 9 bases not matched to a gene; V was cut back by 4 bases and J by 3 bases. The length of the CDR3 is 15 residues.

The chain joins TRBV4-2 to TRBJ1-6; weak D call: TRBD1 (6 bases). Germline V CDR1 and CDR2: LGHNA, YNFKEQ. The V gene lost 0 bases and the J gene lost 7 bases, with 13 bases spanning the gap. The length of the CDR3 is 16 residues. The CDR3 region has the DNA TGTGCCAGCAGCCAAGATCCCGCAGGGGCGAATTCACCCCTCCACTTT. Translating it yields CASSQDPAGANSPLHF.

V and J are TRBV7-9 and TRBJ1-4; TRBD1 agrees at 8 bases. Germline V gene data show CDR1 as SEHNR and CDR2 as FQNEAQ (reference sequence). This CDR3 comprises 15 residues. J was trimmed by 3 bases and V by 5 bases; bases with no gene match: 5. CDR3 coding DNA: TGTGCCAGCAGCCCAGGACAGGGTTCTAATGAAAAACTGTTTTTT. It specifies CASSPGQGSNEKLFF.

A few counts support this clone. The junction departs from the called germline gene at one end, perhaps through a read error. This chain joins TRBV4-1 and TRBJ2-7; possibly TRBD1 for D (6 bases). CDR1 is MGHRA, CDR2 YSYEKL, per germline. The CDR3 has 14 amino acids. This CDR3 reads CASSHPGASNEQYF. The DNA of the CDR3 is TGCGCCAGCAGCCACCCAGGGGCCTCCAACGAGCAGTACTTC.

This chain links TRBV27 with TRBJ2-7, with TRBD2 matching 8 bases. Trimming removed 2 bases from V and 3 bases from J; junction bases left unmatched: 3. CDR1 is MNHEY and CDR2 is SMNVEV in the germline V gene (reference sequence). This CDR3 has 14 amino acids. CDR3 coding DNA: TGTGCCAGCAGTTTAAGGCTAGCGGGCTACGAGCAGTACTTC. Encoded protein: CASSLRLAGYEQYF.

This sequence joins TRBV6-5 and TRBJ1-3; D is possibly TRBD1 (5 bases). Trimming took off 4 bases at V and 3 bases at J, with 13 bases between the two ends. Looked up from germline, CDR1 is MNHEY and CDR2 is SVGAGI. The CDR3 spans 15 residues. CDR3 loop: CASSLDTGYGNTIYF. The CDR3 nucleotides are TGTGCCAGCAGTTTGGATACAGGATATGGAAACACCATATATTTT.

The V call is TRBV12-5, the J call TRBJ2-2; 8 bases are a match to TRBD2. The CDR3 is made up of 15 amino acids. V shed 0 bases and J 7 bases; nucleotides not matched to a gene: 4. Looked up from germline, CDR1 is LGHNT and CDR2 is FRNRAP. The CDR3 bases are TGTGCTAGTGGTTTGGTAGCGGGAGCGGTCGGGGAGCTGTTTTTT. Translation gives CASGLVAGAVGELFF.

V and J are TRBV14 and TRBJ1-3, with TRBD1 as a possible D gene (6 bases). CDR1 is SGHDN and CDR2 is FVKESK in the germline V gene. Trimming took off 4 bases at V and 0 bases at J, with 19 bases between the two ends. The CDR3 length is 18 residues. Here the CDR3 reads CASSLHIRPGHSGNTIYF. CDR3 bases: TGTGCCAGCAGCCTCCACATACGACCGGGACACTCTGGAAACACCATATATTTT.

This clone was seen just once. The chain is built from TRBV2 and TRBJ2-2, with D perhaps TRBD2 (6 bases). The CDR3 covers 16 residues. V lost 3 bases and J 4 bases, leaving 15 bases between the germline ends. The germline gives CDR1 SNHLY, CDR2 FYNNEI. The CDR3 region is CASSDLAWISTGELFF. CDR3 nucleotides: TGTGCCAGCAGTGACCTAGCGTGGATCAGCACCGGGGAGCTGTTTTTT.